The T cell receptor (beta chain) described here comes from a study of blood T cells in healthy people across ages. This clonotype was observed many times. What it binds is unknown. Then a second PCR, running roughly 7 to 11 cycles, was carried out with a sample-barcoded 5' primer and a J-beta primer mix. MiXCR was run by TCRdb on the 5' RACE reads, yielding one entry per CDR3 protein. Of around 1,000,000 distinct CDR3 sequences detected, under 30% appear once; the ten largest clones hold approximately 0.75%. Study-wide results and limits: Roughly linear declines in TCR beta diversity per million T cells occurred with age.

This CDR3 comprises 16 residues. Losses at the gene ends were 6 bases for V and 1 base for J; bases not matched to a gene: 6. The sample was also linked to a second study, of T cells of mothers and their children.

This TCR derives from a girl aged 2 to 10 in good health. The V gene is TRBV12-3 or TRBV12-4, the J gene TRBJ1-2; TRBD1 matches at 12 bases. The sample consisted of blood. CDR3 amino acids: CASSSRDRGLNYGYTF. The CDR3 DNA reads as TGTGCCAGCAGCTCAAGGGACAGGGGGCTTAACTATGGCTACACCTTC.